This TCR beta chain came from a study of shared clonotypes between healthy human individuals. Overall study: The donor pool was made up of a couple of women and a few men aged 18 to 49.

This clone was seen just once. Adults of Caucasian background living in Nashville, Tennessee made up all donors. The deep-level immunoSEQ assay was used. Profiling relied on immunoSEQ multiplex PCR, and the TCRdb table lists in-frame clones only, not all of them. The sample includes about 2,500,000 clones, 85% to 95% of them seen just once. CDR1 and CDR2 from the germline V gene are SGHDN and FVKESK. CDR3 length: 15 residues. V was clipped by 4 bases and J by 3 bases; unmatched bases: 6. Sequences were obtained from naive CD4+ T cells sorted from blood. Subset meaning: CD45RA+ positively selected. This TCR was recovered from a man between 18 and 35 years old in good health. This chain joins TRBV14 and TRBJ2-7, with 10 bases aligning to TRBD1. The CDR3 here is CASSPTWDRGYEQYF. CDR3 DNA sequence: TGTGCCAGCAGCCCTACCTGGGACAGGGGCTACGAGCAGTACTTC.